Reported below is one TCR beta chain. Naive CD8 isolation took CD45RO-negative cells positively selected for CCR7 and excluded terminally differentiated effector memory CD45RA+ cells. CDR1 and CDR2 from the germline V gene are MNHEY and SMNVEV (reference sequence). The trim removed 8 bases at V and 11 bases at J, leaving 11 bases unmatched. This CDR3 is built from 14 residues. The data derive from a study of shared clonotypes between healthy human individuals. Assay used: immunoSEQ multiplex PCR; TCRdb lists only in-frame clones, some missing. The data contain about 2.1 million clones, around 93% of them singletons.

The sequenced sample consisted of naive CD8+ T cells from PBMCs. The chain links TRBV27 to TRBJ2-1; 11 bases agree with TRBD2. The TCR was taken from a man aged 18 to 35 in good health. Some clones in this sample may be carry-over from other donors' samples. CDR3: CASGLGTSGGKQFF. The CDR3 bases are TGTGCCAGCGGCCTCGGGACTAGCGGAGGCAAGCAGTTCTTC.